The following is a TCR beta chain sequence with its context. These data come from a study of blood T cell repertoires in COVID-19. Study context: PBMCs, B-cell-depleted T cells, or T cells provided the cDNA or gDNA that made up the material.

Residents of 24 US areas, aged roughly 18 to 95 years, made up the participants. The CDR3 consists of 14 residues. Losses at the gene ends were 3 bases for V and 2 bases for J; bases not matched to a gene: 4. The germline gives CDR1 SGHRS, CDR2 YFSETQ. How the authors handled the data: For nucleated cells, counts were estimated from reference gene primer amplification. Assay used: immunoSEQ multiplex PCR; TCRdb lists only in-frame clones, some missing. D and trimming come from the DNA, and the V and J calls and clone size come from that table. The sample lists approximately 440,000 clones; roughly nine tenths were seen once.

Sequenced material: PBMCs or T cells enriched from blood (not recorded which). The chain carries TRBV5-1 and TRBJ2-7; 8 bases fit TRBD1. This TCR derives from a woman aged 18-35 years who had recovered from COVID-19. CDR3 amino acids: CASSSLQGAYEQYF. CDR3 DNA: TGCGCCAGCAGCTCCCTACAGGGGGCCTACGAGCAGTACTTC.